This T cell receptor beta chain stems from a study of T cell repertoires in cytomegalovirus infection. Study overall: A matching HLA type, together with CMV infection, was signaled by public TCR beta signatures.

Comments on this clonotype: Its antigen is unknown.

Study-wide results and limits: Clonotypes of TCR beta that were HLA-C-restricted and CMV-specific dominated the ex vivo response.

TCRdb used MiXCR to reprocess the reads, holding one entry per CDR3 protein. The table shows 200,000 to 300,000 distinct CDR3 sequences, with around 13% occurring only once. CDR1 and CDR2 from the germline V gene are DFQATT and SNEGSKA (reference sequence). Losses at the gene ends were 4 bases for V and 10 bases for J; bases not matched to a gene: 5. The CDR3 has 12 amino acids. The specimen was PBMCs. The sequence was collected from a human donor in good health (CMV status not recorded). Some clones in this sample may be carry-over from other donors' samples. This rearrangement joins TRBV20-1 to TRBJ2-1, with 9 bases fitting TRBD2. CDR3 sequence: CSAIGAGGEQFF. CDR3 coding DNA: TGCAGTGCTATCGGGGCGGGAGGGGAGCAGTTCTTC.